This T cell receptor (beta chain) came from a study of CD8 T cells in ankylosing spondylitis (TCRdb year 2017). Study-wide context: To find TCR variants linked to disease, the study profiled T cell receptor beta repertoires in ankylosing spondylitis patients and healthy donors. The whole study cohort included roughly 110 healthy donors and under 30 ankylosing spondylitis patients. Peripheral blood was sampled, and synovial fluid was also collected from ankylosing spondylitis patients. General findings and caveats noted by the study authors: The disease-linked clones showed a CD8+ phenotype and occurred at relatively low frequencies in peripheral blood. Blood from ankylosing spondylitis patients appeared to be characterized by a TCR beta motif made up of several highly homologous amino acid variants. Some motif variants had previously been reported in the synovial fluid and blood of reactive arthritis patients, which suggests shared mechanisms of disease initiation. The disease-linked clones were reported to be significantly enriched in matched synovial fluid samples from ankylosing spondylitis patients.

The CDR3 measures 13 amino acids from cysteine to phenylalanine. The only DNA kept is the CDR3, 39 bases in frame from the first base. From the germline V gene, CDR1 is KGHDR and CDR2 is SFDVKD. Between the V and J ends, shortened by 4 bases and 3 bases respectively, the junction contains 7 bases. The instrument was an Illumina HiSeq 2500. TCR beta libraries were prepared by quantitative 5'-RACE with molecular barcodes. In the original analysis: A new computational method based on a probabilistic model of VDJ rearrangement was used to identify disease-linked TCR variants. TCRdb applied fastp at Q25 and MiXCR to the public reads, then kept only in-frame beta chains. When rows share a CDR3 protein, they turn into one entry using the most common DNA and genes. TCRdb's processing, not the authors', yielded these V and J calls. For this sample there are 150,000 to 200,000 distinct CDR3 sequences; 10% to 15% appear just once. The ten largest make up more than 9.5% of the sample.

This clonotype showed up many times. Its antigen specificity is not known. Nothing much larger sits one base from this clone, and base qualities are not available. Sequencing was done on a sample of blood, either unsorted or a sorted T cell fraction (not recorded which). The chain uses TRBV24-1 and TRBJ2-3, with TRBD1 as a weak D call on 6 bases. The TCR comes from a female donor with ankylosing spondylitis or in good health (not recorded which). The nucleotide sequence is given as TGTGCCACCAGTGAACAGGGAACAGATACGCAGTATTTT. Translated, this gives CATSEQGTDTQYF.